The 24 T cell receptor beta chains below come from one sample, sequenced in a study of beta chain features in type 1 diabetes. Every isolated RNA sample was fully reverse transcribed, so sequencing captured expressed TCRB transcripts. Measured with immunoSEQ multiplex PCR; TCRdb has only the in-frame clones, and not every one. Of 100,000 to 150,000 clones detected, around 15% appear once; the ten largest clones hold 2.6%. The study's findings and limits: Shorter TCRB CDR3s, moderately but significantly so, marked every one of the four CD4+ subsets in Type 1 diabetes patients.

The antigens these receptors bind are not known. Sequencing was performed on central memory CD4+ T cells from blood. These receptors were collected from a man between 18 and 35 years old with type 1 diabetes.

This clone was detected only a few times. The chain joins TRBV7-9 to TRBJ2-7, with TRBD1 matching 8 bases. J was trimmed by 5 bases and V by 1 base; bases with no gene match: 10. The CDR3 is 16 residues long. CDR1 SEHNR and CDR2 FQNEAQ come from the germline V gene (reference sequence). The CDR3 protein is CASSLEPLDRVHEQYF. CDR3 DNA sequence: TGTGCCAGCAGCTTAGAACCCCTGGACAGGGTCCACGAGCAGTACTTC.

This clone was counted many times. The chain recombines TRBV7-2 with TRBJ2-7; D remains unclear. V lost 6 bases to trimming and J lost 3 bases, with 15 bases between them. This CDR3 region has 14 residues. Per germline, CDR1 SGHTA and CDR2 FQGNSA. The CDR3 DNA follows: TGTGCCAGCAGTTCCTATCTTAGGGACTACGAGCAGTACTTC. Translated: CASSSYLRDYEQYF. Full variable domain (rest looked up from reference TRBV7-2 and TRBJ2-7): GAGVSQSPSNKVTEKGKDVELRCDPISGHTALYWYRQSLGQGLEFLIYFQGNSAPDKSGLPSDRFSAERTGGSVSTLTIQRTQQEDSAVYLCASSSYLRDYEQYFGPGTRLTVT.

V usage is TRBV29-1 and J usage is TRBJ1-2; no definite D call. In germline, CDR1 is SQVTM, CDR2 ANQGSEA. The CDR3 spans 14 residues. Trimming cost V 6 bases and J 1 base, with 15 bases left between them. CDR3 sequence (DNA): TGCAGCGTCTCACTGGACGCAAATAACTATGGCTACACCTTC. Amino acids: CSVSLDANNYGYTF.

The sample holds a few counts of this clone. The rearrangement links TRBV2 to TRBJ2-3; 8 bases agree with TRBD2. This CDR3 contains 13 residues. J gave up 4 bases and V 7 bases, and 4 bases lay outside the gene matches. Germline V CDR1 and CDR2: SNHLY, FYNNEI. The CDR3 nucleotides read TGTGCCAGCACCTCTAGCGGGCCAGATACGCAGTATTTT. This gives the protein CASTSSGPDTQYF.

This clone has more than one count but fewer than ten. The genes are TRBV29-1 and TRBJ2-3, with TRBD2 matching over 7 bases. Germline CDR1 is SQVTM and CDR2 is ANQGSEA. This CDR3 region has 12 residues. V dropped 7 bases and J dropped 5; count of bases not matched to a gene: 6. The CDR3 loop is CSGGVAGDTQYF. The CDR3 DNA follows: TGCAGCGGTGGGGTAGCGGGAGATACGCAGTATTTT.

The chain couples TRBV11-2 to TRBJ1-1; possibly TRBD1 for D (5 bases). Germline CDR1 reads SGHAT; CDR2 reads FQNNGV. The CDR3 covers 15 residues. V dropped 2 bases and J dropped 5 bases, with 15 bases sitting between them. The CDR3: CASSLFKQGGTEAFF. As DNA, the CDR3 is TGTGCCAGCAGCTTATTCAAGCAGGGAGGAACTGAAGCTTTCTTT.

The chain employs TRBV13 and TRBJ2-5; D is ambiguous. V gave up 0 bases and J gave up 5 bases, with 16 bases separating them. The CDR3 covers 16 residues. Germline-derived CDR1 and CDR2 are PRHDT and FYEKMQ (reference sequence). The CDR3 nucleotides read TGTGCCAGCAGCTTAGGTGGATCTATACTTGGTGAGACCCAGTACTTC. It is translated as CASSLGGSILGETQYF. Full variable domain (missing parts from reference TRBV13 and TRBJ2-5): AAGVIQSPRHLIKEKRETATLKCYPIPRHDTVYWYQQGPGQDPQFLISFYEKMQSDKGSIPDRFSAQQFSDYHSELNMSSLELGDSALYFCASSLGGSILGETQYFGPGTRLLVL.

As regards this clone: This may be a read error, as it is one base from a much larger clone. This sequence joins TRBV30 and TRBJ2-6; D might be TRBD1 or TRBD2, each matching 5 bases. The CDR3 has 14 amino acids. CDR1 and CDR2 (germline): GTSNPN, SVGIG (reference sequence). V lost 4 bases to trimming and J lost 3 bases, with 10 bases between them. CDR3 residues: CAWIEGCGANVLTF. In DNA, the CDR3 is TGTGCCTGGATAGAGGGGTGTGGGGCCAACGTCCTGACTTTC.

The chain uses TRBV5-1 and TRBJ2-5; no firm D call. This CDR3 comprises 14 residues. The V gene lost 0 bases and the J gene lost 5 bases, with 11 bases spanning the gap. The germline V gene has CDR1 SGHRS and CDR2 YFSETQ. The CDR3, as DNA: TGCGCCAGCAGCTTGGACCCGGGCGCCGAGACCCAGTACTTC. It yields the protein CASSLDPGAETQYF.

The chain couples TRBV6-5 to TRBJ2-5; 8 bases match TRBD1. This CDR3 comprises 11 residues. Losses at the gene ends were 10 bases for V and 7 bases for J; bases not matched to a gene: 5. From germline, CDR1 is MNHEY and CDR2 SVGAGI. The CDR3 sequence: CAIQGAWTQYF. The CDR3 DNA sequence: TGTGCCATCCAGGGGGCGTGGACCCAGTACTTC.

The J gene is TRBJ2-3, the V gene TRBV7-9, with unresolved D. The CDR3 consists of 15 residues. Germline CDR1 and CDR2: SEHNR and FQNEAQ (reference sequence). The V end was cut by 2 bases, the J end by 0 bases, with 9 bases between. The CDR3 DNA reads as TGTGCCAGCAGCTTACGGCAGATAAGCACAGATACGCAGTATTTT. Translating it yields CASSLRQISTDTQYF.

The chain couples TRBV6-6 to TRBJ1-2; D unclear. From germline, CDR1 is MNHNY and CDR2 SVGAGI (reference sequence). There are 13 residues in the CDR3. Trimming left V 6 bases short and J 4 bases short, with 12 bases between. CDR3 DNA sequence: TGTGCCAGCAGCTCCGGGTTTAGCTATGGCTACACCTTC. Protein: CASSSGFSYGYTF.

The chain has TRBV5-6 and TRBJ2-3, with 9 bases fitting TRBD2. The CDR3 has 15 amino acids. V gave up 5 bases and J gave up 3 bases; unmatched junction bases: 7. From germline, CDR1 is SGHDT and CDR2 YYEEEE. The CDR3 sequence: CASRKAGGVTDTQYF. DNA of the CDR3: TGTGCCAGCAGGAAAGCGGGGGGCGTGACAGATACGCAGTATTTT.

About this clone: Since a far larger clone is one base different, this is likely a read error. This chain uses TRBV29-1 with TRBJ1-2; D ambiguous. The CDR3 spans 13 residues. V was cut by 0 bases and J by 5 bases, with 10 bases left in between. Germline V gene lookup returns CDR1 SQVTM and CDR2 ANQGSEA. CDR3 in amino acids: CSVEEHRLYGYTF. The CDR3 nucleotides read TGCAGCGTTGAAGAGCACAGACTTTATGGCTACACCTTC.

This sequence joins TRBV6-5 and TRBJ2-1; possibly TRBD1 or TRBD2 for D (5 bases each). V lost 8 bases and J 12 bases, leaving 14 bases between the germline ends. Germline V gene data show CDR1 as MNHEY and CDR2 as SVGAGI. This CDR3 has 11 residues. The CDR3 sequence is CASGTTYLQFF. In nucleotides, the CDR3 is TGTGCCAGCGGGACGACCTATCTGCAGTTCTTC.

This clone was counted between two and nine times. CDR3 in DNA: TGTGCCAGTACTTCACAGGGGGCATATGGCTACACCTTC. It yields the protein CASTSQGAYGYTF. This chain links TRBV19 with TRBJ1-2, with 9 bases that match TRBD1. In germline, CDR1 is LNHDA, CDR2 SQIVND (reference sequence). The CDR3 sequence is 13 residues long. Trimming at V came to 7 bases and at J to 5 bases, leaving 5 bases not matched to a gene.

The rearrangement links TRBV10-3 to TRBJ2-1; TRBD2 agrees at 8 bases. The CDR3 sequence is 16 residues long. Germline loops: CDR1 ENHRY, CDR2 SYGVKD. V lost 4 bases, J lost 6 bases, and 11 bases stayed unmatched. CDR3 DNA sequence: TGTGCCATCAGTGCGGAAGAACTAGCGGACGTCAATGAGCAGTTCTTC. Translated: CAISAEELADVNEQFF.

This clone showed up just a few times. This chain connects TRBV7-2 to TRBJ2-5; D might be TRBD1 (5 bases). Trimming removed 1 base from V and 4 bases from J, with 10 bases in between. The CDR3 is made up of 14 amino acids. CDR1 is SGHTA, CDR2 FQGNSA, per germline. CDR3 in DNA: TGTGCCAGCAGCTTAGGCAGGGTTTTAGAGACCCAGTACTTC. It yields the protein CASSLGRVLETQYF. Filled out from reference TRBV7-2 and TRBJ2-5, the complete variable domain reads GAGVSQSPSNKVTEKGKDVELRCDPISGHTALYWYRQSLGQGLEFLIYFQGNSAPDKSGLPSDRFSAERTGGSVSTLTIQRTQQEDSAVYLCASSLGRVLETQYFGPGTRLLVL.

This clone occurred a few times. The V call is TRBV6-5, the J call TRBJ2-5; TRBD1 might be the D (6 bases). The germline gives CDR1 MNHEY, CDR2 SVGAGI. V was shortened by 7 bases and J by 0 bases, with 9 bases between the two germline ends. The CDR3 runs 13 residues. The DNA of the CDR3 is TGTGCCAGCAAACGGGACAACCAAGAGACCCAGTACTTC. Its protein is CASKRDNQETQYF.

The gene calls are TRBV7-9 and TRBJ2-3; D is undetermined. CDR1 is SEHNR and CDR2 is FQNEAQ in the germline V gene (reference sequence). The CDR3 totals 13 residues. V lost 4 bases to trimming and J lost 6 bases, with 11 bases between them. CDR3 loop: CASSYTVRDTQYF. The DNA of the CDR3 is TGTGCCAGCAGCTACACGGTCAGGGATACGCAGTATTTT.

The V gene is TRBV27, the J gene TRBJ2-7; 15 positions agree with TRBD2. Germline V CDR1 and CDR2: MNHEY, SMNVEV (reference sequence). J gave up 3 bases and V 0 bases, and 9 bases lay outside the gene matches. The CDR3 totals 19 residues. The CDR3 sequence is CASSLSLTGTSGRNYEQYF. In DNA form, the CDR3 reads TGTGCCAGCAGTTTATCCTTAACCGGGACTAGCGGGAGGAACTACGAGCAGTACTTC.

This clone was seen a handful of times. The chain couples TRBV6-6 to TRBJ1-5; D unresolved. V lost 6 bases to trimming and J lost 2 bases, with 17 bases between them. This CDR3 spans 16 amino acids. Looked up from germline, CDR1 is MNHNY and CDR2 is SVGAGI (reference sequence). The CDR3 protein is CASRKSLWRGNQPQHF. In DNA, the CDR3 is TGTGCCAGCAGAAAATCTCTCTGGAGGGGCAATCAGCCCCAGCATTTT.

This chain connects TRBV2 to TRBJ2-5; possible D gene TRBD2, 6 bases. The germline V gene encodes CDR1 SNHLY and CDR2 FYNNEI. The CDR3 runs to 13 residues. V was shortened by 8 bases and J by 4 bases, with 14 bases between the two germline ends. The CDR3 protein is CASVIAVGETQYF. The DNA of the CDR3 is TGTGCCAGCGTCATAGCGGTAGGAGAGACCCAGTACTTC.

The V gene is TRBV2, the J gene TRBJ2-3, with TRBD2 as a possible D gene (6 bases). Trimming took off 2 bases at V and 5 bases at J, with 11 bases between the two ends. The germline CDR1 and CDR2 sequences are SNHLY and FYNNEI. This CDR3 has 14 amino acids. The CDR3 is CASSERGTRDTQYF. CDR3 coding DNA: TGTGCCAGCAGTGAACGGGGGACCAGAGATACGCAGTATTTT.